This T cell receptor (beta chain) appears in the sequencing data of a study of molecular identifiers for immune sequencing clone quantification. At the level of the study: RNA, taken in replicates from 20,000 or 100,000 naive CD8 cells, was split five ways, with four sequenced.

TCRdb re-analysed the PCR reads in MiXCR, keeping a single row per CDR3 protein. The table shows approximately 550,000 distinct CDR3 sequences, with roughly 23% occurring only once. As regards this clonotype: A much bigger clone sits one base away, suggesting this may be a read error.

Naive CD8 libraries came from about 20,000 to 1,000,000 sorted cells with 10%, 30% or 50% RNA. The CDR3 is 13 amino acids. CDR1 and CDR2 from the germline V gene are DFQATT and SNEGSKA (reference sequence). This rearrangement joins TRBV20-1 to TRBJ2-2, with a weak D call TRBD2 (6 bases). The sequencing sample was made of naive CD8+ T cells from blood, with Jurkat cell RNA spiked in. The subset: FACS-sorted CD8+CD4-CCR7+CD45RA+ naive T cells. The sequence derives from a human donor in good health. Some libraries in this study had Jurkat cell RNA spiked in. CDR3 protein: CSARELAAGVLFF. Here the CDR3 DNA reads TGCAGTGCTAGAGAACTAGCTGCCGGGGTGCTGTTTTTT.